The 5 T cell receptor beta chains given below trace back to one sample, sequenced in a study of monozygotic twins with inflammatory bowel disease (dated by TCRdb to about 2019). The method was 5' RACE. This sample was sequenced with an Illumina HiSeq 2500. TCRdb reprocessed the public reads and reports one entry per CDR3 protein sequence, without DNA. For this sample, the table gives around 380,000 distinct CDR3 sequences. Of the sample, more than 2% is held by the ten largest clones. Sequencing was carried out using blood. Source of these receptors: a human donor with ulcerative colitis or Crohn's disease, or a healthy co-twin of an affected twin (not recorded which).

This chain links TRBV10-3 with TRBJ2-7; the TCRdb D gene call, TRBD2, has no DNA to confirm it. This CDR3 region has 15 residues. Germline V gene lookup returns CDR1 ENHRY and CDR2 SYGVKD. The chain's CDR3 is CAIRQGREGRYEQYF.

The chain is built from TRBV12-3 or TRBV12-4 and TRBJ1-3; TCRdb returns TRBD1, unconfirmable since there is no DNA. This CDR3 has 15 amino acids. The CDR3 sequence is CASSLNRRSGNTIYF.

The J gene is TRBJ2-1, the V gene TRBV28; the D call from TCRdb, TRBD1, cannot be confirmed without DNA. Germline CDR1 and CDR2: MDHEN and SYDVKM. The CDR3 extends over 14 amino acids. CDR3 loop: CASSRPGGGDVQFF.

This sequence joins TRBV12-3 or TRBV12-4 and TRBJ2-5. This CDR3 contains 14 residues. This CDR3 is CASSPKGSLETQYF.

V is TRBV4-1 and J is TRBJ1-2; TCRdb selects TRBD1, and the lack of DNA leaves this call unchecked. The CDR3 loop spans 15 amino acids. The germline V gene has CDR1 MGHRA and CDR2 YSYEKL. The chain's CDR3 is CASSQGGQGWYGYTF.